This TCR beta chain was recorded in a study of OX40 agonist ivuxolimab in advanced cancers. Profiled with immunoSEQ multiplex PCR; TCRdb holds only in-frame clones, not every one. The sample holds fewer than 85,000 clones, approximately 86% seen once. The V gene's germline CDR1 is GTSNPN and CDR2 SVGIG (reference sequence). Trimming removed 1 base at V and 5 bases at J, with 15 bases between. CDR3 length: 15 residues. This TCR came from an adult with an advanced solid tumor such as melanoma, head and neck, liver or kidney cancer. This chain connects TRBV30 to TRBJ1-5, with D possibly TRBD1 on 5 matching bases. The sample here was CD4+ or CD8+ T cells sorted from blood, taken in a trial of the OX40 agonist ivuxolimab. The CDR3 nucleotides read TGTGCCTGGAGTGGACGGGTTGGGGCCTATCAGCCCCAGCATTTT. Amino acids: CAWSGRVGAYQPQHF.